This entry describes one TCR beta chain. One end of the junction fails to match germline, which may point to a read error. Next came a second PCR, run for about 6 to 12 cycles, which used a sample-barcoded 5' primer along with a J-beta primer mix. TCRdb ran MiXCR on the 5' RACE reads and lists one entry per CDR3 protein. The sample has approximately 2,000,000 distinct CDR3 sequences, about two fifths seen once; the top ten hold 20% to 25%. About 10 milliliters of peripheral blood were drawn from each donor into EDTA-treated tubes. Each sample yielded at least 7 million isolated PBMCs. The sample comes from a study of blood T cells in healthy people across ages. The germline gives CDR1 SSHAT, CDR2 FNYEAQ (reference sequence). The CDR3 length is 15 residues.

The clonotype comes from a human donor in good health. The J gene is TRBJ2-1, the V gene TRBV7-7; perhaps TRBD2 as D (7 bases). With the DNA end fitting TRBJ2-7 better, the J assignment may be wrong. The sequenced material came from blood. CDR3 DNA sequence: TGTGCTAGCAGCTTAGGGGCAGGGGACTACAATGAGCAGTACTTC. The encoded protein is CASSLGAGDYNEQYF.